These 30 T cell receptor beta chains originate from one sample sequenced in a study of regulatory T cells in long-lasting Graves disease (dated by TCRdb to about 2021). Libraries were prepared through multiplex PCR. Sequencing was carried out with an Illumina HiSeq 4000. iRepertoire HTBI primers and Arm-PCR amplification of CDR3 regions were used to construct TCR beta libraries. TCRdb reanalyzed the raw reads on its own, using fastp at Q25 for trimming and MiXCR for clone calling, and kept in-frame beta chains. Each CDR3 protein gets just one entry, which takes the most common genes and DNA from the rows behind it. Within this sample are around 460,000 distinct CDR3 sequences, with about a fifth of them counted one time only. Of the sample, around 7% is held by the ten largest clones. The time point tag for this specimen amounts to: persistent/refractory GD, antithyroid drugs over 5 years with positive TRAb. RNA was extracted from PBMCs in TRIzol for both TCR sequencing and RNA sequencing.

The specimen comprised peripheral blood mononuclear cells (PBMCs), sampled when the disease was refractory, from a patient treated with antithyroid drugs. The receptors originated from a female donor with Graves disease.

This clonotype has only a few counts. The chain joins TRBV18 to TRBJ1-4; D remains unclear. Trimming left V 1 base short and J 0 bases short, with 9 bases between. CDR1 KGHSH and CDR2 LQKENI come from the germline V gene. CDR3 length: 16 amino acids. The CDR3 sequence is CASSPQGGSTNEKLFF. DNA of the CDR3: TGTGCCAGCTCACCACAGGGAGGTTCAACTAATGAAAAACTGTTTTTT.

This clonotype has a count of ten or more. The chain joins TRBV28 to TRBJ2-2; 9 nucleotides agree with TRBD1. This CDR3 is 17 amino acids long. Germline CDR1 and CDR2: MDHEN and SYDVKM. V lost 3 bases, J lost 4 bases, and 9 bases stayed unmatched. CDR3 protein: CASSFFQGQGVTGELFF. The DNA of the CDR3 is TGTGCCAGCAGTTTCTTTCAGGGACAGGGAGTCACCGGGGAGCTGTTTTTT.

The rearrangement links TRBV25-1 to TRBJ2-1; a possible D gene is TRBD1 (7 bases). Germline V gives CDR1 MGHDK, CDR2 SYGVNS. V lost 4 bases to trimming and J lost 10 bases, with 17 bases between them. The length of the CDR3 is 14 residues. CDR3 protein: CASSGRAGGREQFF. In DNA, the CDR3 is TGTGCCAGCAGTGGCCGCGCAGGGGGGCGGGAGCAGTTCTTC.

The chain employs TRBV5-1 and TRBJ2-3; possibly TRBD1 for D (6 bases). Trimming pared 0 bases from V and 5 bases from J, leaving 13 bases between. CDR3 length: 15 residues. The germline CDR1 and CDR2 sequences are SGHRS and YFSETQ. The CDR3 loop is CASSLEDSPGDTQYF. CDR3 nucleotides: TGCGCCAGCAGCTTGGAGGACAGCCCTGGAGATACGCAGTATTTT.

The sample holds a few counts of this clonotype. The rearrangement joins TRBV24-1 to TRBJ1-4, with D possibly matching TRBD1 (5 bases). V was trimmed by 3 bases and J by 12 bases, leaving 10 bases between them. Germline loops: CDR1 KGHDR, CDR2 SFDVKD. CDR3 length: 12 residues. This CDR3 is CATSDARDELFF. The CDR3 DNA reads as TGTGCCACCAGTGATGCCCGGGACGAACTGTTTTTT.

This chain connects TRBV2 to TRBJ2-2, with D tentatively TRBD2 (7 bases). The CDR3 is 15 residues long. Germline values: CDR1 SNHLY, CDR2 FYNNEI. Trimming took off 6 bases at V and 3 bases at J, with 14 bases between the two ends. The CDR3 region is CASSVGGADTGELFF. The CDR3, as DNA: TGTGCCAGCAGCGTAGGGGGGGCGGACACCGGGGAGCTGTTTTTT. The whole variable domain, filled in from reference TRBV2 and TRBJ2-2, reads EPEVTQTPSHQVTQMGQEVILRCVPISNHLYFYWYRQILGQKVEFLVSFYNNEISEKSEIFDDQFSVERPDGSNFTLKIRSTKLEDSAMYFCASSVGGADTGELFFGEGSRLTVL.

This chain uses TRBV19 with TRBJ1-2; TRBD1 matches at 9 bases. CDR3 size: 13 residues. CDR1 is LNHDA and CDR2 is SQIVND in the germline V gene (reference sequence). V gave up 3 bases and J gave up 7 bases; unmatched junction bases: 3. CDR3 in DNA: TGTGCCAGTAGTATGGACAGGGGATCTGGCTACACCTTC. As protein: CASSMDRGSGYTF.

This clonotype has more than one count but fewer than ten. This chain joins TRBV6-1 and TRBJ2-7; 9 bases agree with TRBD1. The germline CDR1 and CDR2 sequences are MNHNS and SASEGT. The CDR3 covers 14 residues. V was clipped by 6 bases and J by 7 bases; unmatched bases: 10. Here the CDR3 DNA reads TGTGCCAGCAGCATTAACAGGGGGCCCCGGGAGCAGTACTTC. Translated, it gives CASSINRGPREQYF.

This clonotype was seen more than once but under ten times. The chain couples TRBV20-1 to TRBJ1-2; no definite D call. The CDR3 has 15 residues. V lost 0 bases to trimming and J lost 4 bases, with 15 bases between them. The germline V gene encodes CDR1 DFQATT and CDR2 SNEGSKA (reference sequence). The CDR3 region is CSARDPRRAFYGYTF. The DNA for the CDR3 is TGCAGTGCTAGAGACCCCCGACGGGCCTTCTATGGCTACACCTTC.

This clonotype was seen a handful of times. The V gene is TRBV7-2, the J gene TRBJ2-7; D is uncertain. This CDR3 has 15 residues. V was trimmed by 4 bases and J by 2 bases, leaving 15 bases between them. Germline V gene lookup returns CDR1 SGHTA and CDR2 FQGNSA. CDR3 DNA: TGTGCCAGCAGCTACGACCGCGACCGAACCTACGAGCAGTACTTC. It yields the protein CASSYDRDRTYEQYF.

This clonotype has ten or more counts. The V and J genes are TRBV12-3 or TRBV12-4 and TRBJ1-2; D not certain. Between the trimmed V and J ends, which lost 5 bases and 4 bases, there was a span of 2 bases. This CDR3 region has 10 residues. CDR3 sequence (DNA): TGTGCCAGCAGTGCCTATGGCTACACCTTC. Translation gives CASSAYGYTF.

The chain is built from TRBV7-9 and TRBJ1-1, with TRBD1 matching over 7 bases. V shed 5 bases, J shed 1 base, and the junction held 7 bases outside the gene matches. This CDR3 region has 15 residues. Germline V CDR1 and CDR2: SEHNR, FQNEAQ (reference sequence). The chain's CDR3 is CASSQSGTANTEAFF. DNA of the CDR3: TGTGCCAGCAGCCAAAGCGGGACAGCGAACACTGAAGCTTTCTTT.

This clonotype was seen many times. V usage is TRBV10-3 and J usage is TRBJ2-5; D unresolved. Trimming removed 1 base at V and 2 bases at J, with 5 bases between. This CDR3 is 13 amino acids long. Germline V gene data show CDR1 as ENHRY and CDR2 as SYGVKD. This CDR3 is CAISELQQETQYF. CDR3 nucleotide sequence: TGTGCCATCAGTGAGTTACAACAAGAGACCCAGTACTTC.

This clonotype has a count of ten or more. The chain has TRBV6-5 and TRBJ1-2, with D unclear. This CDR3 is built from 14 residues. The V end was cut by 4 bases, the J end by 8 bases, with 17 bases between. Germline lookup yields CDR1 MNHEY and CDR2 SVGAGI. The CDR3 loop reads CASSSLGSLGGYTF. Written as DNA, the CDR3 is TGTGCCAGCAGTTCGCTCGGGTCGCTCGGCGGCTACACCTTC.

A remark on this clonotype: This may be a read error: a much more frequent sequence differs by one nucleotide. The chain is built from TRBV5-1 and TRBJ1-6, with 7 bases lining up with TRBD1. The CDR3 is 14 residues long. Germline CDR1 reads SGHRS; CDR2 reads YFSETQ. The CDR3: CTNLGGQYNSPLHF. The DNA for the CDR3 is TGCACCAACCTAGGGGGACAGTATAATTCACCCCTCCACTTT.

This clonotype was counted many times. The rearrangement uses TRBV7-3 and TRBJ2-5; D may be TRBD1 (6 bases). This CDR3 is built from 17 residues. Deletions cut 1 base from V and 2 bases from J, with 17 bases between. The germline CDR1 and CDR2 sequences are SGHTA and FQGTGA. CDR3 region: CASSLNGAAGVQETQYF. The CDR3 nucleotides read TGTGCCAGCAGCTTAAATGGAGCGGCAGGGGTTCAAGAGACCCAGTACTTC.

Many counts were recorded for this clonotype. The CDR3 is CASRFVGGVGEQYF. The DNA for the CDR3 is TGTGCCAGCAGGTTCGTCGGGGGTGTAGGCGAGCAGTACTTC. The chain employs TRBV28 and TRBJ2-7; tentative D call: TRBD2 (6 bases). V lost 6 bases to trimming and J lost 6 bases, with 18 bases between them. The germline gives CDR1 MDHEN, CDR2 SYDVKM. The CDR3 covers 14 residues. The entire variable domain, with the rest obtained from reference TRBV28 and TRBJ2-7, is as follows: DVKVTQSSRYLVKRTGEKVFLECVQDMDHENMFWYRQDPGLGLRLIYFSYDVKMKEKGDIPEGYSVSREKKERFSLILESASTNQTSMYLCASRFVGGVGEQYFGPGTRLTVT.

This clonotype was observed at least ten times. This chain uses TRBV28 with TRBJ2-7, with 10 bases matching TRBD1. CDR3 size: 14 residues. The germline V gene has CDR1 MDHEN and CDR2 SYDVKM. The trim removed 7 bases at V and 2 bases at J, leaving 5 bases unmatched. As DNA, the CDR3 is TGTGCCAGCACCCCCGGGACAGGGGCCTACGAGCAGTACTTC. Translating gives CASTPGTGAYEQYF.

This clonotype has just a few counts. This chain connects TRBV2 to TRBJ2-3, with D hard to call. This CDR3 contains 13 residues. V lost 1 base and J lost 5, with 7 bases in between. Germline V gives CDR1 SNHLY, CDR2 FYNNEI. For the CDR3, the DNA is TGTGCCAGCAGTGAAGGTGCAAGAGATACGCAGTATTTT. It specifies CASSEGARDTQYF.

The CDR3 reads CASSLLRSPLHF. CDR3 DNA sequence: TGTGCCAGCAGCCTGCTGAGGTCACCCCTCCACTTT. V and J are TRBV13 and TRBJ1-6; D is unclear. The CDR3 runs 12 residues. The ends were cut back, 5 bases at V and 10 bases at J, with 9 bases in the middle. CDR1 is PRHDT, CDR2 FYEKMQ, per germline (reference sequence).

This clonotype appeared many times. The V call is TRBV28, the J call TRBJ1-1; possibly TRBD1 for D (5 bases). Germline V lookup: CDR1 MDHEN, CDR2 SYDVKM. V lost 8 bases, J lost 1 base, and 14 bases lay in between. The CDR3 extends over 14 amino acids. DNA of the CDR3: TGTGCCAGCGCAGAGGGACCTTGGAACACTGAAGCTTTCTTT. Amino acids: CASAEGPWNTEAFF.

This clonotype was detected ten times or more. V gene TRBV27 combines with J gene TRBJ2-2, with D unresolved. Germline V gene data show CDR1 as MNHEY and CDR2 as SMNVEV (reference sequence). The germline V and J ends were trimmed by 6 bases and 0 bases, with 14 bases remaining between them. The CDR3 has 16 amino acids. CDR3 protein: CASRKTPGTNTGELFF. DNA of the CDR3: TGTGCCAGCAGAAAAACCCCCGGTACGAACACCGGGGAGCTGTTTTTT.

This clonotype was seen at least ten times. Compared with germline, one end of the junction differs, possibly owing to a read error. This chain joins TRBV29-1 and TRBJ2-7, with 8 nucleotides matching TRBD1. CDR3 length: 14 residues. Germline V gene data show CDR1 as SQVTM and CDR2 as ANQGSEA. Written as DNA, the CDR3 is TGCAGCGTTGAGGTTCTTGGGTCTCCGGGACAGGCCCACTTC. Translation gives CSVEVLGSPGQAHF.

Regarding this clonotype: A much larger clone differs by one base, so this may be a read error. The V call is TRBV12-3 or TRBV12-4, the J call TRBJ1-6; 7 positions agree with TRBD1. The CDR3 totals 16 residues. V gave up 5 bases and J gave up 8 bases; unmatched junction bases: 12. The CDR3 is CASSEPKTGHYSPLHF. DNA for the CDR3: TGTGCCAGCAGTGAGCCGAAGACAGGGCACTATTCACCCCTCCACTTT.

This chain joins TRBV5-1 and TRBJ2-7, with 8 bases lining up with TRBD1. CDR1 is SGHRS and CDR2 is YFSETQ in the germline V gene. V gave up 4 bases and J gave up 2 bases; unmatched junction bases: 5. The CDR3 is 14 residues long. CDR3: CASSPGQEPYEQYF. The CDR3 nucleotides read TGCGCCAGCAGCCCGGGACAGGAACCCTACGAGCAGTACTTC.

V and J are TRBV12-3 or TRBV12-4 and TRBJ1-4; D gene unclear. The CDR3 loop spans 12 amino acids. The germline V and J ends were trimmed by 8 bases and 8 bases, with 12 bases remaining between them. The CDR3 is CASGTNREKLFF. Written as DNA, the CDR3 is TGTGCCAGCGGTACTAACAGAGAAAAACTGTTTTTT.

The sample holds many counts of this clonotype. The V and J genes are TRBV6-1 and TRBJ1-1; D ambiguous. Germline V gene sequence: CDR1 MNHNS, CDR2 SASEGT. V lost 5 bases to trimming and J lost 1 base, with 8 bases between them. The CDR3 extends over 13 amino acids. The CDR3 bases are TGTGCCAGCAGTAAAACAGCGAACACTGAAGCTTTCTTT. Translated: CASSKTANTEAFF.

Ten or more counts support this clonotype. The rearrangement links TRBV2 to TRBJ1-1, with D unresolved. From germline, CDR1 is SNHLY and CDR2 FYNNEI. V lost 10 bases, J lost 6 bases, and 15 bases lay in between. This CDR3 spans 12 amino acids. CDR3 in amino acids: CATKDRPAEAFF. CDR3 bases: TGTGCCACCAAAGACCGCCCAGCTGAAGCTTTCTTT. Full variable domain (remainder filled in from reference TRBV2 and TRBJ1-1): EPEVTQTPSHQVTQMGQEVILRCVPISNHLYFYWYRQILGQKVEFLVSFYNNEISEKSEIFDDQFSVERPDGSNFTLKIRSTKLEDSAMYFCATKDRPAEAFFGQGTRLTVV.

The sample holds many counts of this clonotype. The chain employs TRBV28 and TRBJ2-7; 8 bases line up with TRBD1. Germline lookup yields CDR1 MDHEN and CDR2 SYDVKM. CDR3 length equals 13 residues. V gave up 3 bases and J gave up 7 bases; unmatched junction bases: 5. CDR3 sequence reads: CASSLQGAGEQYF. The DNA for the CDR3 is TGTGCCAGCAGTTTGCAGGGGGCGGGGGAGCAGTACTTC. Full variable domain (outside the CDR3, taken from reference TRBV28 and TRBJ2-7): DVKVTQSSRYLVKRTGEKVFLECVQDMDHENMFWYRQDPGLGLRLIYFSYDVKMKEKGDIPEGYSVSREKKERFSLILESASTNQTSMYLCASSLQGAGEQYFGPGTRLTVT.

The chain uses TRBV9 and TRBJ2-3; TRBD1 might be the D (6 bases). This CDR3 has 15 amino acids. Trimming pared 4 bases from V and 3 bases from J, leaving 15 bases between. CDR1 SGDLS and CDR2 YYNGEE come from the germline V gene. CDR3 nucleotides: TGTGCCAGCAGCTCGACGGGACATTTAACAGATACGCAGTATTTT. It specifies CASSSTGHLTDTQYF.